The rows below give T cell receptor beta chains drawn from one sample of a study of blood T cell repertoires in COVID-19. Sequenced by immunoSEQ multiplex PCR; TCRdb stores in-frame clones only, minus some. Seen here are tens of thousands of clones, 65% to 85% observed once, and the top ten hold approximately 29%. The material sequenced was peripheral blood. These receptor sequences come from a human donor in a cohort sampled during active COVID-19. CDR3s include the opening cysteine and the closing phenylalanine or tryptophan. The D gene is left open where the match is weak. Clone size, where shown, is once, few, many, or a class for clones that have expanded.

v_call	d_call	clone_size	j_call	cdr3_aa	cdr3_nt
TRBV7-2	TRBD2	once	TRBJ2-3	CASSSTRGGNTQYF	TGTGCCAGCAGCTCGACGCGGGGGGGCAATACGCAGTATTTT
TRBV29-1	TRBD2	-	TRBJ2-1	CSVEDLVLAGGPYNEQFF	TGCAGCGTTGAAGATCTAGTCCTAGCGGGGGGGCCCTACAATGAGCAGTTCTTC
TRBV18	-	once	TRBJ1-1	CASSPPTGLNTEAFF	TGTGCCAGCTCACCACCGACAGGACTGAACACTGAAGCTTTCTTT
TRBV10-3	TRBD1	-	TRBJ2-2	CATRSRRDSRLTGELFF	TGTGCCACCAGGTCGAGAAGGGACAGCCGACTGACCGGGGAGCTGTTTTTT
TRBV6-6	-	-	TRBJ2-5	CASSYVAGGTQYF	TGTGCCAGCAGTTACGTCGCTGGAGGGACCCAGTACTTC
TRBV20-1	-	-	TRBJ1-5	CSASRDFLDQPQHF	TGCAGTGCTAGTCGTGACTTCCTCGATCAGCCCCAGCATTTT
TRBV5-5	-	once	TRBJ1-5	CASSLGGQGNQPQHF	TGTGCCAGCAGCCTGGGGGGGCAGGGAAATCAGCCCCAGCATTTT
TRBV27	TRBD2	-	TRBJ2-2	CASSFGVAGSHNTGELFF	TGTGCCAGCAGTTTCGGGGTAGCGGGGAGCCACAACACCGGGGAGCTGTTTTTT
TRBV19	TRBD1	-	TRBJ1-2	CASSIRTGFGNYGYTF	TGTGCCAGTAGTATACGGACAGGGTTTGGGAACTATGGCTACACCTTC
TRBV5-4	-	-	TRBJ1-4	CASSNGASAGVGEKLFF	TGTGCCAGCAGCAATGGCGCCTCGGCAGGGGTGGGTGAAAAACTGTTTTTT
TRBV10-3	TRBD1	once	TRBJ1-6	CAIRNLGTVNSPLHF	TGTGCCATCAGGAATCTCGGGACAGTTAATTCACCCCTCCACTTT
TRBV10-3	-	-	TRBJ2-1	CAISGRQGFEQFF	TGTGCCATCAGTGGAAGGCAGGGCTTTGAGCAGTTCTTC
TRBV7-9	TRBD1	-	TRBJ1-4	CASSRPTGGAGEKLFF	TGTGCCAGCAGCCGTCCGACAGGGGGCGCGGGTGAAAAACTGTTTTTT
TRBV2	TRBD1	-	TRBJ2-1	CASTAGTALNEQFF	TGTGCCAGCACTGCCGGGACAGCCCTCAATGAGCAGTTCTTC
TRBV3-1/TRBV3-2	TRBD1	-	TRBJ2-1	CASSHSDRGINNEQFF	TGTGCCAGCAGCCATTCCGACAGGGGGATAAACAATGAGCAGTTCTTC
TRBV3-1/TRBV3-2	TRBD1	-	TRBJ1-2	CASSLGQGAITNYGYTF	TGTGCCAGCAGCCTCGGACAGGGGGCGATAACTAACTATGGCTACACCTTC
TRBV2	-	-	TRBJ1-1	CASSGRENTEAFF	TGTGCCAGCAGCGGCAGGGAGAACACTGAAGCTTTCTTT
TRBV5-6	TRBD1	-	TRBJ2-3	CASSLRDSYTQYF	TGTGCCAGCAGCCTTCGGGACAGCTATACGCAGTATTTT
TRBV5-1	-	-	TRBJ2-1	CASSLSGTGNEQFF	TGCGCCAGCAGCCTCTCGGGGACTGGCAATGAGCAGTTCTTC
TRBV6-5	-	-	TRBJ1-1	CASSPSRQVEAFF	TGTGCCAGCAGCCCGTCTCGACAGGTTGAAGCTTTCTTT
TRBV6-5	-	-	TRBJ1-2	CASRRGGGYTF	TGTGCCAGCCGGCGGGGGGGTGGCTACACCTTC
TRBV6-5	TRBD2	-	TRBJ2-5	CASTIAGEETQYF	TGTGCCAGCACGATCGCGGGGGAGGAGACCCAGTACTTC
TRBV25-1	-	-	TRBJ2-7	CASSDGASYEQYF	TGTGCCAGCAGTGATGGGGCATCCTACGAGCAGTACTTC
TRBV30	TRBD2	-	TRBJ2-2	CAWRRRGGPGELFF	TGTGCCTGGAGGCGGCGGGGGGGCCCCGGGGAGCTGTTTTTT
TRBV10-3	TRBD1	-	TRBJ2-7	CAISGTGGSYEQYF	TGTGCCATCAGTGGGACAGGGGGTTCCTACGAGCAGTACTTC
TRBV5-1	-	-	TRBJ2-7	CASSSLYEQYF	TGCGCCAGCAGCTCCTTATACGAGCAGTACTTC
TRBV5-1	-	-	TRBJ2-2	CASSLAVRGTGELFF	TGCGCCAGCAGCTTGGCTGTGAGAGGAACTGGGGAGCTGTTTTTT
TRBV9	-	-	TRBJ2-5	CASSVAAGATETQYF	TGTGCCAGCAGCGTAGCGGCGGGGGCTACAGAGACCCAGTACTTC
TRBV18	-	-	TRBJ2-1	CASSPPRGSGNEQFF	TGTGCCAGCTCACCTCCGCGAGGGTCTGGAAATGAGCAGTTCTTC
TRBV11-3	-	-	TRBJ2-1	CASTLGPYNEQFF	TGTGCCAGCACCTTGGGGCCCTACAATGAGCAGTTCTTC
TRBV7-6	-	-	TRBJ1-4	CASSLTPTGPREKLFF	TGTGCCAGCAGCTTAACTCCGACGGGTCCAAGGGAAAAACTGTTTTTT
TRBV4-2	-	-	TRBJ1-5	CASSVAGGFSNQPQHF	TGTGCCAGCAGCGTCGCGGGGGGGTTTAGCAATCAGCCCCAGCATTTT
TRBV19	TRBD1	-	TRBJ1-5	CASSTRRTGGSYSNQPQHF	TGTGCCAGTAGTACCCGGAGGACAGGGGGCTCGTATAGCAATCAGCCCCAGCATTTT
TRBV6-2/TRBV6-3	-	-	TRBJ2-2	CASSYVAGGTGELFF	TGTGCCAGCAGTTACGTCGCAGGGGGGACCGGGGAGCTGTTTTTT
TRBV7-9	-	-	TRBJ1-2	CASSPSPNYGYTF	TGTGCCAGCAGCCCGTCCCCTAACTATGGCTACACCTTC
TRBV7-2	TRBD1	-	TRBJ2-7	CASKGASSYEQYF	TGTGCCAGCAAGGGGGCCAGCTCCTACGAGCAGTACTTC
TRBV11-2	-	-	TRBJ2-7	CASSLAGGLGEQYF	TGTGCCAGCAGCTTAGCGGGGGGCCTGGGGGAGCAGTACTTC
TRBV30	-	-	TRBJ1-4	CAWRGDTSTNEKLFF	TGTGCCTGGAGGGGGGACACCTCAACTAATGAAAAACTGTTTTTT
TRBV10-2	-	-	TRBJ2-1	CASSRATMSNEQFF	TGCGCCAGCAGTCGAGCGACCATGAGTAATGAGCAGTTCTTC
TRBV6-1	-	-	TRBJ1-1	CASSEKGGITEAFF	TGTGCCAGCAGTGAGAAGGGAGGGATCACTGAAGCTTTCTTT